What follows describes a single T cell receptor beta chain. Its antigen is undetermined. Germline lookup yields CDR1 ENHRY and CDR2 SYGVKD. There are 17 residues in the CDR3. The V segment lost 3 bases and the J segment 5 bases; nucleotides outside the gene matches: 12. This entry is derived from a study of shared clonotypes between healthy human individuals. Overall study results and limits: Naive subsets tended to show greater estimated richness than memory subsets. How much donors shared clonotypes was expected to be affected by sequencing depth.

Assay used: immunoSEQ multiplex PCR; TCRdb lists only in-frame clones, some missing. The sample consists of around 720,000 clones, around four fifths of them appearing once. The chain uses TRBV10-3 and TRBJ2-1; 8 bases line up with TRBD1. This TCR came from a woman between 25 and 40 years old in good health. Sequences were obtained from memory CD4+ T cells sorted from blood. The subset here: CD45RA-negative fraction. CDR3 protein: CAISEIGQGVEHNEQFF. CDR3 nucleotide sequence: TGTGCCATCAGTGAAATCGGACAGGGAGTGGAACACAATGAGCAGTTCTTC.